Below, 8 T cell receptor beta chains from the same sample are listed, as sequenced in a study of T-cell reconstitution after alpha-beta-depleted transplantation in children. A library of TCRbeta sequences, prepared with unique molecular identifiers, was generated. Each CDR3 protein is one row after TCRdb ran MiXCR on the PCR reads. Here the sample spans approximately 500,000 distinct CDR3 sequences, roughly a tenth being singletons. Material: PBMCs, obtained before TCRalphabeta/CD19-depleted stem cell transplant. The receptors derive from a child younger than 10 with inherited bone marrow failure, due to receive a stem cell transplant.

This clonotype showed up many times. V gene TRBV4-2 combines with J gene TRBJ2-7; D is uncertain. This CDR3 region has 13 residues. The V end was cut by 2 bases, the J end by 0 bases, with 5 bases between. Germline V CDR1 and CDR2: LGHNA, YNFKEQ. The CDR3 region is CASSQSNSYEQYF. For the CDR3, the DNA is TGTGCCAGCAGCCAATCGAACTCCTACGAGCAGTACTTC.

This clonotype was observed many times. The chain joins TRBV28 to TRBJ1-1, with D tentatively TRBD1 (5 bases). The V and J ends lost 6 bases and 1 base respectively, with 12 bases between them. Per the germline V gene, CDR1 is MDHEN and CDR2 is SYDVKM. This CDR3 has 14 amino acids. CDR3 sequence: CASRLGLGNTEAFF. In nucleotides, the CDR3 is TGTGCCAGCAGGTTGGGGCTGGGGAACACTGAAGCTTTCTTT.

The chain employs TRBV20-1 and TRBJ2-1, with 8 nucleotides matching TRBD2. V shed 1 base and J 4 bases; nucleotides not matched to a gene: 12. There are 17 residues in the CDR3. Germline assignment: CDR1 DFQATT and CDR2 SNEGSKA (reference sequence). The CDR3 loop reads CSARVTGSPGGYNEQFF. The CDR3 nucleotides are TGCAGTGCTAGAGTAACCGGCTCCCCGGGGGGGTACAATGAGCAGTTCTTC.

At least ten counts were recorded for this clonotype. This chain joins TRBV15 and TRBJ2-7; 9 bases match TRBD1. Per the germline V gene, CDR1 is LNHNV and CDR2 is YYDKDF (reference sequence). The V and J ends lost 4 bases and 3 bases, in that order; junction bases with no gene match: 7. CDR3 size: 15 residues. CDR3 nucleotide sequence: TGTGCCACCAGCAAAGCCCGGGACAGGGTCTACGAGCAGTACTTC. Translated, it gives CATSKARDRVYEQYF.

This clonotype was recorded many times. The V call is TRBV29-1, the J call TRBJ1-5, with 7 bases that match TRBD1. V lost 4 bases and J lost 9; bases outside the gene matches: 9. Germline V gives CDR1 SQVTM, CDR2 ANQGSEA. This CDR3 is 13 amino acids long. This CDR3 reads CSVAGTDLTPQHF. CDR3 in DNA: TGCAGCGTTGCCGGGACAGACCTTACGCCCCAGCATTTT.

This clonotype was observed many times. The J gene is TRBJ2-1, the V gene TRBV11-3; 14 bases are shared with TRBD2. The junction had 8 bases not matched to a gene; V was cut back by 5 bases and J by 8 bases. The CDR3 has 16 residues. Germline V gene data show CDR1 as SGHNT and CDR2 as YENEEA. The CDR3 DNA reads TGTGCCAGCAGCGTAGCCGGGACTAGCGGGAGATATGAGCAGTTCTTC. This gives the protein CASSVAGTSGRYEQFF.

CDR3 nucleotide sequence: TGTGCCAGCACCGGACAGGGTTCTTCACCCCTCCACTTT. It yields the protein CASTGQGSSPLHF. The chain employs TRBV7-2 and TRBJ1-6; TRBD1 matches 8 bases. CDR1 is SGHTA, CDR2 FQGNSA, per germline. The trim removed 7 bases at V and 9 bases at J, leaving 5 bases unmatched. This CDR3 is built from 13 residues.

There are many counts of this clonotype. The chain recombines TRBV20-1 with TRBJ1-5; perhaps TRBD1 as D (5 bases). V dropped 6 bases and J dropped 4 bases, with 10 bases sitting between them. The CDR3 is 12 residues long. CDR1 is DFQATT and CDR2 is SNEGSKA in the germline V gene (reference sequence). CDR3 loop: CSASGQNQPQHF. In DNA, the CDR3 is TGCAGTGCCTCGGGGCAGAATCAGCCCCAGCATTTT.